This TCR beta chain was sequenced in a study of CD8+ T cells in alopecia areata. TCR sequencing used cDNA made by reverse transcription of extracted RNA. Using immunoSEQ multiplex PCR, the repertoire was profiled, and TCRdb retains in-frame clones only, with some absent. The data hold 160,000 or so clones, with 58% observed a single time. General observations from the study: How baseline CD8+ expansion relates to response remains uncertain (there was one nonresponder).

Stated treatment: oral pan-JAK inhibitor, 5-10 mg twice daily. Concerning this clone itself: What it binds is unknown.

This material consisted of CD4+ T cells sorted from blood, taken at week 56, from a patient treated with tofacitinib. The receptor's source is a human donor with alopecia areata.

CDR3 region: CASSLGGQRETQYF. In DNA form, the CDR3 reads TGTGCCAGCAGCTTGGGGGGTCAACGAGAGACCCAGTACTTC. The chain combines TRBV7-2 with TRBJ2-5, with a possible D match to TRBD2 (6 bases). V lost 3 bases, J lost 4 bases, and 12 bases lay in between. The CDR3 extends over 14 amino acids. Germline loops: CDR1 SGHTA, CDR2 FQGNSA.